These T cell receptor beta chains were read from a single sample in a study of blood T cells in healthy people across ages. Via MiXCR, TCRdb re-called the 5' RACE reads, giving one row per CDR3 protein. In the table there are 1.5 million to 2 million distinct CDR3 sequences, around 36% of which are singletons. Sequenced input: blood. The receptors were sampled from a woman aged 25 to 39 in good health. Both conserved end residues are part of each CDR3. Clone size, where shown, is once, few, many, or a class for clones that have expanded.

clone_size,v_call,cdr3_aa
few,TRBV4-1,CASSLTGSTGEQYF
NA,TRBV12-3/TRBV12-4,CASSLAEILTSEQFF
few,TRBV5-1,CASSLEAGDWETQYF
few,TRBV10-3,CAISESGTGGYEQFF
NA,TRBV7-6,CASSAFWGYEQYF
few,TRBV20-1,CSASLTSGLQFF
NA,TRBV20-1,CSAPFTGNYEQYF
NA,TRBV9,CVSSGTGTSSYNEQFF
NA,TRBV3-1,CASSQTLAGVDLDTQYF
NA,TRBV20-1,CSQQDSRARSYGYTF
NA,TRBV14,CASSQEVGLAGYDETQYF
once,TRBV5-1,CASSLGGQTNRPQHF
NA,TRBV27,CASSSTVAGGPGDIQYF
NA,TRBV24-1,CATGTGQGQPQHF
NA,TRBV6-1,CASKRTGLAGEEIQYF
NA,TRBV5-1,CASKDKPNTGELFF
NA,TRBV20-1,CSGHSIRPQHF
NA,TRBV2,CASSPDLAGGDTQYF
NA,TRBV14,CASSQKLGLGYYNEQFF
NA,TRBV7-2,CASSGWGRGTEAFF
few,TRBV3-1,CASSRLGGPRDKNIQYF
NA,TRBV4-1,CASSQESLLDEQFF
NA,TRBV5-1,CASSLALTGGYTEAFF
many,TRBV10-1,CASSVGQGGEQYF
NA,TRBV20-1,CSAPGQDSGYTF
NA,TRBV6-1,CASSATSRRETQYF
few,TRBV12-3/TRBV12-4,CASSLDGLNQPQHF
NA,TRBV20-1,CSGRSPGTSPDTQYF
NA,TRBV30,CAWRLYGYTF
NA,TRBV28,CASSLGSNTQYF
NA,TRBV20-1,CSARMGDTEAFF
NA,TRBV28,CASFRAGTEAFF
NA,TRBV5-1,CASSLDRTSVCYEQYF
NA,TRBV12-3/TRBV12-4,CASYLSGAGNQPQHF
NA,TRBV7-3,CASSRGRRGGWDSPLHF
NA,TRBV3-1,CASSPGLAGWETQYF
NA,TRBV5-1,CASSSYPGFSYEQYF
NA,TRBV19,CASSRGRQPQHF
NA,TRBV20-1,CSANRGDKPYEQYF
NA,TRBV27,CASSSPTSGRGYEQYF
NA,TRBV20-1,CSAYRPSYEQYF
few,TRBV10-3,CAISERSDTQYF
NA,TRBV20-1,CSAGPAGGPDTQYF
NA,TRBV21-1,CASSTFFLAGGHEQYF
NA,TRBV15,CATSSRGTEAFF
NA,TRBV4-1,CASSQLPPRARLSGTEAFF
many,TRBV10-2,CASSDRGKANTGELFF
NA,TRBV10-3,CAISGGTDPQYF
NA,TRBV28,CASSLWPGQANQPQHF
NA,TRBV2,CASVVARNEQFF
few,TRBV7-2,CASSPGRGVTYEQYF
few,TRBV6-5,CASSYSPATDTQYF
NA,TRBV7-8,CASSLVRANEQFF
few,TRBV20-1,CSATSGGSSYNEQFF